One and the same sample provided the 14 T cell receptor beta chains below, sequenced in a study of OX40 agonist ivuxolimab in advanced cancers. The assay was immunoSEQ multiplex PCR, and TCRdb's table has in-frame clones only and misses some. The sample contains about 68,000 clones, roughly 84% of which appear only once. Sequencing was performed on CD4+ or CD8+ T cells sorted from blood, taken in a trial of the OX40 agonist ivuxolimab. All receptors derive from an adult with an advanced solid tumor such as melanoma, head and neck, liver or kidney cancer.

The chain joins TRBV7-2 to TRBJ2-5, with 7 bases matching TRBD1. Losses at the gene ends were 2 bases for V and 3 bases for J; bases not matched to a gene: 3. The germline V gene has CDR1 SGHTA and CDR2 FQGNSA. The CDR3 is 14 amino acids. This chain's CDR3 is CASSLSGTEETQYF. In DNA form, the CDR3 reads TGTGCCAGCAGCTTATCGGGGACAGAAGAGACCCAGTACTTC.

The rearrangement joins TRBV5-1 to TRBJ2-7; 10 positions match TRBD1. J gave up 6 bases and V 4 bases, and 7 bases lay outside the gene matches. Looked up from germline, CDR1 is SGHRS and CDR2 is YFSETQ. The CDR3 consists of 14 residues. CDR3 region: CASSPGQGSTEQYF. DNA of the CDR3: TGCGCCAGCAGCCCGGGACAGGGGTCCACCGAGCAGTACTTC.

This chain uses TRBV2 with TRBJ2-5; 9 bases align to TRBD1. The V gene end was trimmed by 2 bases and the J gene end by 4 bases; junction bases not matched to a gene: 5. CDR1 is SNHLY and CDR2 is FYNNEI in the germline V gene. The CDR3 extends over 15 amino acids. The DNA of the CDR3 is TGTGCCAGCAGTGAAAGAGACAGGGGGGTAGAGACCCAGTACTTC. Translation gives CASSERDRGVETQYF.

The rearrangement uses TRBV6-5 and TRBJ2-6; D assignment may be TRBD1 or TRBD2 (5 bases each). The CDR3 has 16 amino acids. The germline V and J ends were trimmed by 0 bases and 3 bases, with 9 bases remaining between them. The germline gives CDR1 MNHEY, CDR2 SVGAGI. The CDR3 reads CASSYSRGVGANVLTF. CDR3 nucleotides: TGTGCCAGCAGTTACTCACGAGGGGTTGGGGCCAACGTCCTGACTTTC.

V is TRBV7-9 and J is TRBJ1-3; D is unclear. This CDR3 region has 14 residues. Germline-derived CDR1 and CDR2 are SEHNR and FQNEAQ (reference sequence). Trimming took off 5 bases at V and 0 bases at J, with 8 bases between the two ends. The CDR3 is CASSPEPSGNTIYF. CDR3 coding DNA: TGTGCCAGCAGCCCCGAACCCTCTGGAAACACCATATATTTT.

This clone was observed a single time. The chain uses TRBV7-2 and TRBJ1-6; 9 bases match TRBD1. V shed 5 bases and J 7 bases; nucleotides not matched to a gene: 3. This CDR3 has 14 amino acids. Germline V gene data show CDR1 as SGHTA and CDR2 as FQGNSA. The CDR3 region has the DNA TGTGCCAGCAGCACAGGGGGCTGGAATTCACCCCTCCACTTT. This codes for CASSTGGWNSPLHF.

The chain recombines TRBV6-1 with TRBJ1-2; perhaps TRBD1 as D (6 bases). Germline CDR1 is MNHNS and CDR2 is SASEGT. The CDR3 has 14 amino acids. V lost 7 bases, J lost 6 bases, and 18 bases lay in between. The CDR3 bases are TGTGCCAGCACCCTTGCCAGGGGATCGGATGGCTACACCTTC. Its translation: CASTLARGSDGYTF.

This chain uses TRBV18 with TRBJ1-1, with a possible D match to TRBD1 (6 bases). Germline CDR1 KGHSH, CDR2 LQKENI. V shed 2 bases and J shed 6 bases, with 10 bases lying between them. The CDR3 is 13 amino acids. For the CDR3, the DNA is TGTGCCAGCTCACCAGCCAGGGGCTCTGAAGCTTTCTTT. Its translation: CASSPARGSEAFF.

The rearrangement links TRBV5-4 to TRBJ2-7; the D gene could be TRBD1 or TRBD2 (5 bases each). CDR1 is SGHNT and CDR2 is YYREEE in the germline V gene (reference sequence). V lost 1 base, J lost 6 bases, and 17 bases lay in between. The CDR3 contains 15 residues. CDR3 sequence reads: CASSLSRGDRIEQYF. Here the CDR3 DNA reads TGTGCCAGCAGCTTGTCTCGTGGGGACCGGATCGAGCAGTACTTC.

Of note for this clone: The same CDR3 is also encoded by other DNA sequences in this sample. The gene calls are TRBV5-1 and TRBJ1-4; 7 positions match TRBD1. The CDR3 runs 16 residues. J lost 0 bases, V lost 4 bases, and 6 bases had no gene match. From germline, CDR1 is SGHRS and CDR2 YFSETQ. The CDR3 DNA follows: TGCGCCAGCAGCCCCGGGACAGTCGCAACTAATGAAAAACTGTTTTTT. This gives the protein CASSPGTVATNEKLFF. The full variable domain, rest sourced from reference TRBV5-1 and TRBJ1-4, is KAGVTQTPRYLIKTRGQQVTLSCSPISGHRSVSWYQQTPGQGLQFLFEYFSETQRNKGNFPGRFSGRQFSNSRSEMNVSTLELGDSALYLCASSPGTVATNEKLFFGSGTQLSVL.

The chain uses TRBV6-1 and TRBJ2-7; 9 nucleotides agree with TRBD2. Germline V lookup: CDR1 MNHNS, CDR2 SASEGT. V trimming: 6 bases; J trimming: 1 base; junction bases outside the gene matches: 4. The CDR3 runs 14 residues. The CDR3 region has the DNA TGTGCCAGCAGGTGGGGACTAGCATCCTACGAGCAGTACTTC. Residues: CASRWGLASYEQYF.

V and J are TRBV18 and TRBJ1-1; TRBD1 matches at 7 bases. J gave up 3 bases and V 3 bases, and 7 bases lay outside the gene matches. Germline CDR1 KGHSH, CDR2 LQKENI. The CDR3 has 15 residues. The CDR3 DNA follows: TGTGCCAGCTCACCCTGGGCAGGGGGGGACACTGAAGCTTTCTTT. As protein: CASSPWAGGDTEAFF.

The DNA for the CDR3 is TGTGCCACCAGCACCGAAGTAGCTTCACCCCTCCACTTT. Amino acid sequence: CATSTEVASPLHF. V usage is TRBV15 and J usage is TRBJ1-6; D gene uncertain. Germline CDR1 and CDR2: LNHNV and YYDKDF (reference sequence). With 4 bases removed from V and 9 bases from J, the gap between germline ends came to 10 bases. The CDR3 is 13 residues long. Variable domain in full (rest from reference TRBV15 and TRBJ1-6): DAMVIQNPRYQVTQFGKPVTLSCSQTLNHNVMYWYQQKSSQAPKLLFHYYDKDFNNEADTPDNFQSRRPNTSFCFLDIRSPGLGDTAMYLCATSTEVASPLHFGNGTRLTVT.

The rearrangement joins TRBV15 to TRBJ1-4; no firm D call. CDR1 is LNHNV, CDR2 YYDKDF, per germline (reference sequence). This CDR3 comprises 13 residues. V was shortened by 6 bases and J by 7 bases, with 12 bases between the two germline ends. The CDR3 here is CATRPAGTEKLFF. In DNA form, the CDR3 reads TGTGCCACCAGGCCGGCGGGTACTGAAAAACTGTTTTTT.